This record covers a single T cell receptor (beta chain). Its antigen is unidentified. This entry belongs to a study of beta chain features in type 1 diabetes. Study-level background: In age, gender and cell yields, patients were similar to healthy donors. Study conclusions and caveats: Type 1 diabetes patients showed a moderate but significant shortening of TCRB CDR3s in all four CD4+ subsets. Unsettled here was the matter of whether HLA type influences TCRB rearrangement. PCR may have favored shorter templates equally in patients and controls.

The CDR3 is 13 amino acids. The germline V gene encodes CDR1 LNHNV and CDR2 YYDKDF (reference sequence). Between the trimmed V and J ends, which lost 0 bases and 6 bases, there was a span of 9 bases. The whole isolated RNA underwent reverse transcription, so sequencing captured expressed TCRB transcripts. Measured with immunoSEQ multiplex PCR; TCRdb has only the in-frame clones, and not every one. The sample has about 270,000 clones, around 15% seen once. Via CD45RO/CCR7/CD25/CD127/CD95/CD27, cells of the CD4+ naive, central memory, regulatory and stem cell-like memory subsets were sorted. Sequencing was performed on naive CD4+ T cells from blood. The TCR originated in a man aged 25-45 years with type 1 diabetes. This chain uses TRBV15 with TRBJ2-7; D is undetermined. The DNA of the CDR3 is TGTGCCACCAGCAGAGATGCGCAGGCCGAGCAGTACTTC. Amino acids: CATSRDAQAEQYF.